This T cell receptor beta chain was sequenced in a study of T-cell memory formation after mild COVID-19. This clonotype was observed at least ten times. CDR1 and CDR2 (germline): KGHSH, LQKENI. Trimming removed 3 bases at V and 5 bases at J, with 6 bases between. This CDR3 region has 12 residues. TCRdb passed the 5' RACE reads through MiXCR, listing each CDR3 protein once. The table lists 34,000 or so distinct CDR3 sequences, roughly 7.5% of them singletons. This TCR was recovered from a man younger than 35 who had mild COVID-19 (a few samples of this study predate the infection). Cell type and time point are not known. Sequencing was carried out using PBMCs or a T cell subset sorted from them (not recorded which). The J gene is TRBJ2-3, the V gene TRBV18; no clear D. DNA of the CDR3: TGTGCCAGCTCACCTCTACTAGATACGCAGTATTTT. Protein: CASSPLLDTQYF. The variable domain in full, with the rest retrieved from reference TRBV18 and TRBJ2-3, is NAGVMQNPRHLVRRRGQEARLRCSPMKGHSHVYWYRQLPEEGLKFMVYLQKENIIDESGMPKERFSAEFPKEGPSILRIQQVVRGDSAAYFCASSPLLDTQYFGPGTRLTVL.